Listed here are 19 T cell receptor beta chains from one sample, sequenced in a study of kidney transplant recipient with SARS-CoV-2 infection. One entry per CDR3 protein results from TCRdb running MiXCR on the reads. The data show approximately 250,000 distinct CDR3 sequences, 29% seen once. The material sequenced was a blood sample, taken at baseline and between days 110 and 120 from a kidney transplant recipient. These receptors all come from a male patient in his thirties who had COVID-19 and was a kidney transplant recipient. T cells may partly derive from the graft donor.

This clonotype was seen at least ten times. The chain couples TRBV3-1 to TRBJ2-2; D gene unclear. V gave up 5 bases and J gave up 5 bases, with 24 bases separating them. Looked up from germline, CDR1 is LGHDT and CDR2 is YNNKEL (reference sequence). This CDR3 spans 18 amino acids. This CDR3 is CASSVQHPISGLTGELFF. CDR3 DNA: TGTGCCAGCAGCGTCCAACATCCCATTTCAGGCTTGACCGGGGAGCTGTTTTTT.

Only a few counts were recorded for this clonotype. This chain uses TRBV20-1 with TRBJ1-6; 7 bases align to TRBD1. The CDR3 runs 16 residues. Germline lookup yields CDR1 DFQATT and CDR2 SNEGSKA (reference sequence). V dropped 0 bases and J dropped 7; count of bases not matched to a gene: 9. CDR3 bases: TGCAGTGCTAGAGATCGTGGGACAGATTCCAATTCACCCCTCCACTTT. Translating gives CSARDRGTDSNSPLHF.

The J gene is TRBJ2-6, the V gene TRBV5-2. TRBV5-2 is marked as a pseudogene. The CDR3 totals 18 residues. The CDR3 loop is CASNGIREYTKSGQRPDF. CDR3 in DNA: TGTGCCAGCAACGGAATCAGAGAGTACACAAAGTCGGGCCAACGTCCTGACTTC.

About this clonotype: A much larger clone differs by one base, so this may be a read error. This CDR3 is CASSPDRSANQPQHF. The CDR3 DNA is TGTGCCAGCAGCCCTGACAGAAGTGCCAATCAGCCCCAGCATTTT. This sequence joins TRBV6-5 and TRBJ1-5; D possibly corresponds to TRBD1 (5 bases). The V end lost 6 bases, the J end lost 3 bases, and 15 bases lay between the germline ends. CDR3 length: 15 residues. The germline V gene has CDR1 MNHEY and CDR2 SVGAGI.

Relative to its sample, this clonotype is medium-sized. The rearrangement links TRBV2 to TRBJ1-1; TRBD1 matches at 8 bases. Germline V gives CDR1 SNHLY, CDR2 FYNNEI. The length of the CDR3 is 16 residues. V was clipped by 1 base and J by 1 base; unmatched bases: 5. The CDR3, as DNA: TGTGCCAGCAGTGAAGAGACAGGGGCGAGGAACACTGAAGCTTTCTTT. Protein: CASSEETGARNTEAFF.

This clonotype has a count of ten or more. CDR3 DNA: TGTGCCAGCAGCCCCCTGGGGACTAGCGAGAACACCGGGGAGCTGTTTTTT. Residues: CASSPLGTSENTGELFF. The V call is TRBV7-9, the J call TRBJ2-2; 10 bases align to TRBD2. The germline CDR1 and CDR2 sequences are SEHNR and FQNEAQ (reference sequence). CDR3 length: 17 amino acids. The V gene end was trimmed by 5 bases and the J gene end by 1 base; junction bases not matched to a gene: 7.

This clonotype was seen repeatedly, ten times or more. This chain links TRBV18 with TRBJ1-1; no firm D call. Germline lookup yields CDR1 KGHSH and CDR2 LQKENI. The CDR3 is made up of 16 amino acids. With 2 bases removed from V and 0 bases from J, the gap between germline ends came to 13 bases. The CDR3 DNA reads TGTGCCAGCTCACCATCCATGAGCTCCCTGAACACTGAAGCTTTCTTT. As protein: CASSPSMSSLNTEAFF. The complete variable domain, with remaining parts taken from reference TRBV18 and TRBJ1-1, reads NAGVMQNPRHLVRRRGQEARLRCSPMKGHSHVYWYRQLPEEGLKFMVYLQKENIIDESGMPKERFSAEFPKEGPSILRIQQVVRGDSAAYFCASSPSMSSLNTEAFFGQGTRLTVV.

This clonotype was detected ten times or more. DNA for the CDR3: TGTGCCACCAGTGAGCCACTAGCGGGAGCCGGGGAGCTGTTTTTT. This gives the protein CATSEPLAGAGELFF. The rearrangement uses TRBV24-1 and TRBJ2-2; 11 bases are shared with TRBD2. The germline CDR1 and CDR2 sequences are KGHDR and SFDVKD. The trim removed 4 bases at V and 6 bases at J, leaving 3 bases unmatched. This CDR3 comprises 15 residues.

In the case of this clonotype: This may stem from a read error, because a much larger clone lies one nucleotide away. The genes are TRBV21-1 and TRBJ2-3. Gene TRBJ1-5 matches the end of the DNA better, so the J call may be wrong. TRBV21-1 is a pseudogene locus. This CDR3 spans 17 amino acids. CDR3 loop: CASRKTVATVMQDTQHF. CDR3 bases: TGTGCCAGCAGAAAGACGGTAGCTACAGTCATGCAAGATACGCAGCATTTT.

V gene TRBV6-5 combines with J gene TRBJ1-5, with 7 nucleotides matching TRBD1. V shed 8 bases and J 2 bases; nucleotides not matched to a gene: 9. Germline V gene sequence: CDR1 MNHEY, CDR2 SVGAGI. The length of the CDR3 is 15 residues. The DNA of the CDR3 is TGTGCCAGCCGCCCACAGGGGAAGGGCAATCAGCCCCAGCATTTT. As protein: CASRPQGKGNQPQHF.

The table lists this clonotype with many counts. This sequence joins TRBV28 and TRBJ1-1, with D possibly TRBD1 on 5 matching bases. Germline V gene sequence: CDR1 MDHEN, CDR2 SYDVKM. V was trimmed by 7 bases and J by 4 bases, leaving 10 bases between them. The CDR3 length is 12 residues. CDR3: CASTGRGTEAFF. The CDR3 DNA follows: TGTGCCAGCACAGGAAGGGGCACTGAAGCTTTCTTT.

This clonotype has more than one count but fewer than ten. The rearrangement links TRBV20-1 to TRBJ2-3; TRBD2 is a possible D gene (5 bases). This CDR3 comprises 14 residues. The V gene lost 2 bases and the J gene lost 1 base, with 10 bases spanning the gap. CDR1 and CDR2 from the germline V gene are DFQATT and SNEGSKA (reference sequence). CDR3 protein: CSARPPGGTDTQYF. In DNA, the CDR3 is TGCAGTGCTAGACCTCCCGGGGGCACAGATACGCAGTATTTT.

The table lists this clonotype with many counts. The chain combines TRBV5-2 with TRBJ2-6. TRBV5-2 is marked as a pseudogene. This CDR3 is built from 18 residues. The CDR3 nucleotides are TGTGCCAGCAGATTCATCGAGAGTACACAAAGTCGGGCCAACGTCCTGACTTTC. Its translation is CASRFIESTQSRANVLTF.

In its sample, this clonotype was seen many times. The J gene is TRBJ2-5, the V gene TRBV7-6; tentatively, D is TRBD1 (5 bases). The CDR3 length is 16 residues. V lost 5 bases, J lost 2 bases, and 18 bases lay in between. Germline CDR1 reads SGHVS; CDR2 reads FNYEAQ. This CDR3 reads CASSPGHETWQETQYF. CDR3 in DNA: TGTGCCAGCAGCCCCGGACACGAGACCTGGCAAGAGACCCAGTACTTC.

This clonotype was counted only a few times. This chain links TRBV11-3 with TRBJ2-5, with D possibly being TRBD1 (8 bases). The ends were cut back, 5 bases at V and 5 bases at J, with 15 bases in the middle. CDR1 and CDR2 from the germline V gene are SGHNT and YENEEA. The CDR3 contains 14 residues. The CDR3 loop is CASSGHRGGETQYF. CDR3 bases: TGTGCCAGCAGCGGCCACAGGGGGGGCGAGACCCAGTACTTC.

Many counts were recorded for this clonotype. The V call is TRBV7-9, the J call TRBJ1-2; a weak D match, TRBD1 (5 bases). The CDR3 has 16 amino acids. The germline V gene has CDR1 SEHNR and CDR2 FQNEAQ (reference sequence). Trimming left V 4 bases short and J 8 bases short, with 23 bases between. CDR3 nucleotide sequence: TGTGCCAGCAGCTACGCTACCGGGGCCCTTAGGGGCGGCTACACCTTC. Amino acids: CASSYATGALRGGYTF.

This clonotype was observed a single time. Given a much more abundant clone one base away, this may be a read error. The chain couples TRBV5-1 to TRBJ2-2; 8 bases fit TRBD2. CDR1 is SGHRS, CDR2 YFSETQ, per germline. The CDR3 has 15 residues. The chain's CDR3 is CASSRLAGFTGEPFF. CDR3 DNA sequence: TGCGCCAGCAGCCGCCTAGCGGGTTTCACCGGGGAGCCGTTTTTT.

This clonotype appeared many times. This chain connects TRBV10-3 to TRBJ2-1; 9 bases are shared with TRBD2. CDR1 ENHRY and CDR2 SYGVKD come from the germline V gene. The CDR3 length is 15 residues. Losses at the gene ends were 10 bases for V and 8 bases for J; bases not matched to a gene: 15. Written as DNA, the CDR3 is TGTGCCACCCGAGATACTAGCGGGCCCGGGGATGAGCAGTTCTTC. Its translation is CATRDTSGPGDEQFF.

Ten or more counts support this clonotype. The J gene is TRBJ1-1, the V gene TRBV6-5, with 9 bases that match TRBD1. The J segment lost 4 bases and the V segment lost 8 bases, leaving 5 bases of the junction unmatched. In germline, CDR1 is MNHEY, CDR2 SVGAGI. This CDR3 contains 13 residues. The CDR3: CASRDRAATEAFF. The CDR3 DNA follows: TGTGCCAGCCGGGACAGGGCGGCCACTGAAGCTTTCTTT.